The clone carrying this T cell receptor (beta chain) has only a few counts. Its antigen remains unknown. Original processing methods: Building a distant-metastasis classifier for papillary thyroid cancer drew on CDR3 differences across clinicopathological groups. Using MiXCR, TCRdb re-called clones from the PCR reads. The V and J calls and clone size are TCRdb's, not the authors'. The sample holds some 6,000 clones, more than 15% seen once. The CDR3 spans 13 residues. V dropped 7 bases and J dropped 1 base, with 8 bases sitting between them. CDR1 is MNHNS and CDR2 is SASEGT in the germline V gene. The record originates from a study of metastatic and nonmetastatic thyroid tumors. Whole-study findings and limits: Within blood and tumor, benign nodules reportedly had significantly lower TCR beta diversity than malignant thyroid tumors did.

Thyroid surgery was preceded by no treatment in any patient. The TCR originated in a male donor with papillary thyroid cancer or a benign thyroid nodule (not recorded which). Some clones in this sample may be carry-over from other donors' samples. The chain has TRBV6-1 and TRBJ2-1; D remains ambiguous. Sequencing input: tumor tissue. CDR3 sequence reads: CASTATSYNEQFF. CDR3 sequence (DNA): TGTGCCAGCACAGCGACATCCTACAATGAGCAGTTCTTC.